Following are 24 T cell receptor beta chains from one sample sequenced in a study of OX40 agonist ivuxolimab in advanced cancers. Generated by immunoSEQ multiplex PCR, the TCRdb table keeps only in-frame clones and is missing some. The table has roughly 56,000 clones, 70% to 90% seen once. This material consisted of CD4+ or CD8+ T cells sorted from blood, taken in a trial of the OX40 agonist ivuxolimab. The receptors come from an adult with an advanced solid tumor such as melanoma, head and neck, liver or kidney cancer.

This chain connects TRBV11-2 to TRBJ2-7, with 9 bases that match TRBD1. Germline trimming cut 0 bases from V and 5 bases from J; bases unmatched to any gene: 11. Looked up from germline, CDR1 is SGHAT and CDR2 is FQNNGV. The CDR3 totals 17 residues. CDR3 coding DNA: TGTGCCAGCAGCTTAGACCCGAGGTTCGGACAGGGGAACGAGCAGTACTTC. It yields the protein CASSLDPRFGQGNEQYF.

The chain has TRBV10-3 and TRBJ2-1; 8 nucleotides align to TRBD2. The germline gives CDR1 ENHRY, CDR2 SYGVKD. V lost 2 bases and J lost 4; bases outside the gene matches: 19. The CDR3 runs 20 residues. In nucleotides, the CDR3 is TGTGCCATCAGTGAGCTGTACAGGGACCCGCGGGAGGATCTGTACAATGAGCAGTTCTTC. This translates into CAISELYRDPREDLYNEQFF.

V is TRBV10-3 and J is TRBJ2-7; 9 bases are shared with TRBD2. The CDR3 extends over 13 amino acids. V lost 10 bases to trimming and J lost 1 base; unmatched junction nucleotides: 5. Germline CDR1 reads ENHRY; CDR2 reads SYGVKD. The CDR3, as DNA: TGTGCCACGGGACTAGCTGCTTCCTACGAGCAGTACTTC. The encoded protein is CATGLAASYEQYF.

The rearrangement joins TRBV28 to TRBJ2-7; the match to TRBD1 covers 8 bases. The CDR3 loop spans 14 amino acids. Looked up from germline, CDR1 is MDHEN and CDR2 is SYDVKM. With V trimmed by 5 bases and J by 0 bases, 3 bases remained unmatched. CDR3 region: CASSPTGGSYEQYF. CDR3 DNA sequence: TGTGCCAGCAGTCCCACAGGGGGCTCCTACGAGCAGTACTTC.

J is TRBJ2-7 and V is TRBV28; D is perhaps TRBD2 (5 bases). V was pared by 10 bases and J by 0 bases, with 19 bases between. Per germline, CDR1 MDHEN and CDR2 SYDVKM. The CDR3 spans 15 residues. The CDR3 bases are TGTGCCACTAACACCGGGCGGGTCTCCTCCTACGAGCAGTACTTC. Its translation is CATNTGRVSSYEQYF.

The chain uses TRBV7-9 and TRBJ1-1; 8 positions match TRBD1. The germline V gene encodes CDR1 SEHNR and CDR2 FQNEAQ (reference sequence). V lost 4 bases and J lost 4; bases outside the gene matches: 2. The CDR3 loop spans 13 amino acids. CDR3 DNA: TGTGCCAGCAGCTCCCAGGGGGCCACTGAAGCTTTCTTT. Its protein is CASSSQGATEAFF.

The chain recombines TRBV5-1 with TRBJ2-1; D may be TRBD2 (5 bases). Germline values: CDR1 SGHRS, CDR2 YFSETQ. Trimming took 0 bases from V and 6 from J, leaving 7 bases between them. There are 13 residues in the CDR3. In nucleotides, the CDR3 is TGCGCCAGCAGCTTGGCGGACTCCAATGAGCAGTTCTTC. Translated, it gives CASSLADSNEQFF.

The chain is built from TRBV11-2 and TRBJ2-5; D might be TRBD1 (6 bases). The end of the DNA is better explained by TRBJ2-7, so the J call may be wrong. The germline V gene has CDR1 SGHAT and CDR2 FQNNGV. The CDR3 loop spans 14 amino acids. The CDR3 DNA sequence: TGTGCCAGCAGCTTTGGGCAGGGGACCAACGAGCAGTACTTC. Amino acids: CASSFGQGTNEQYF.

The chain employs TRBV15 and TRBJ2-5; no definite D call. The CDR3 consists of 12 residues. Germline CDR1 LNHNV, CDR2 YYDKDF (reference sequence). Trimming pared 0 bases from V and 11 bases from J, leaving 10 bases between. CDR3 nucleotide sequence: TGTGCCACCAGCAGAGATCAATCCTCTCAGTACTTC. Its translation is CATSRDQSSQYF.

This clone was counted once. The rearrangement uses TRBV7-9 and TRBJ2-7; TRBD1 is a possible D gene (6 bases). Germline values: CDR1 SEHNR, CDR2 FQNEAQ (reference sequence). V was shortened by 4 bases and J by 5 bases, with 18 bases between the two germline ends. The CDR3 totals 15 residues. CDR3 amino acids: CASSSTQRDIDEQYF. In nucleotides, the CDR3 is TGTGCCAGCAGCTCGACACAACGGGACATCGACGAGCAGTACTTC. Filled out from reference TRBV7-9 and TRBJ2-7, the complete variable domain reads DTGVSQNPRHKITKRGQNVTFRCDPISEHNRLYWYRQTLGQGPEFLTYFQNEAQLEKSRLLSDRFSAERPKGSFSTLEIQRTEQGDSAMYLCASSSTQRDIDEQYFGPGTRLTVT.

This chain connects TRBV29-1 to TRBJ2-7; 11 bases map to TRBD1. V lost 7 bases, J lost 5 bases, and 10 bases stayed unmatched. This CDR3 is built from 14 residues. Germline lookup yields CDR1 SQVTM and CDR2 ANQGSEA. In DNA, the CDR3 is TGCAGCGGAGTGGGGGGACAGGGGGTTGACGAGCAGTACTTC. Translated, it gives CSGVGGQGVDEQYF.

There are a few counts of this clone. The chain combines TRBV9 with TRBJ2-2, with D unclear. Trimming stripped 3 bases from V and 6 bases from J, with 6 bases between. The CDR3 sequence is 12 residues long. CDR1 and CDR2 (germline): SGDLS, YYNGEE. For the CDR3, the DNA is TGTGCCAGCAGCGCCTTCTCCGGGGAGCTGTTTTTT. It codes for CASSAFSGELFF. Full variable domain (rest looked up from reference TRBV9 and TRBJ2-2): DSGVTQTPKHLITATGQRVTLRCSPRSGDLSVYWYQQSLDQGLQFLIQYYNGEERAKGNILERFSAQQFPDLHSELNLSSLELGDSALYFCASSAFSGELFFGEGSRLTVL.

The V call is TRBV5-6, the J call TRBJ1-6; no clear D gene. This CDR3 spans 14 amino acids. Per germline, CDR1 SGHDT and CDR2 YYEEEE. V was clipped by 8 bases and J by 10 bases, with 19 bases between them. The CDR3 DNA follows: TGTGCCAGTAGGCCGGTTATGGGTGGCTCACCCCTCCACTTT. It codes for CASRPVMGGSPLHF.

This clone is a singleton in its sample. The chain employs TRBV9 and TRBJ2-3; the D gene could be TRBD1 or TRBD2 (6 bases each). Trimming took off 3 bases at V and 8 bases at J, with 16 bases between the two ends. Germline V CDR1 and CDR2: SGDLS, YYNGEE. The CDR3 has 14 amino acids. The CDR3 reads CASSAVQEGVTQYF. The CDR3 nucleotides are TGTGCCAGCAGCGCCGTACAGGAGGGGGTTACGCAGTATTTT. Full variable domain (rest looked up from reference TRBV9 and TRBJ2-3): DSGVTQTPKHLITATGQRVTLRCSPRSGDLSVYWYQQSLDQGLQFLIQYYNGEERAKGNILERFSAQQFPDLHSELNLSSLELGDSALYFCASSAVQEGVTQYFGPGTRLTVL.

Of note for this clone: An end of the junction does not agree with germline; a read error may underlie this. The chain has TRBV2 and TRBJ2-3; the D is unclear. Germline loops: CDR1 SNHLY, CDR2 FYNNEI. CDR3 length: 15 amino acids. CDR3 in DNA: TGTGCCAGCAGTGACTGGGGTCCCAGCATAGATACGCAGTATTTT. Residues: CASSDWGPSIDTQYF.

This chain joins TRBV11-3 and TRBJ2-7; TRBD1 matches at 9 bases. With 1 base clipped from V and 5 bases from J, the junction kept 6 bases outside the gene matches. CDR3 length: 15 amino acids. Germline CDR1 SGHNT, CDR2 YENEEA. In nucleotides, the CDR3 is TGTGCCAGCAGCTTAGGGGACAGGGTTATCGACGAGCAGTACTTC. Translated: CASSLGDRVIDEQYF.

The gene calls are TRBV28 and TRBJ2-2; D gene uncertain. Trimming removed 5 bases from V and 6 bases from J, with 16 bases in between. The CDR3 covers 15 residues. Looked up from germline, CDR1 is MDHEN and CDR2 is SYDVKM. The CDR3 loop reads CASSQRTVRAGELFF. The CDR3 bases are TGTGCCAGCAGTCAGAGGACCGTCAGAGCCGGGGAGCTGTTTTTT.

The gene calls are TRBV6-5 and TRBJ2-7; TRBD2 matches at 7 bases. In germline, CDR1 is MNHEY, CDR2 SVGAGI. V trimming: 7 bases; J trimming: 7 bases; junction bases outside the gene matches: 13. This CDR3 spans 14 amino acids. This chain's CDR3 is CASTLGGGAREQYF. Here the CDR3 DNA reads TGTGCCAGCACCTTGGGGGGGGGTGCCAGGGAGCAGTACTTC.

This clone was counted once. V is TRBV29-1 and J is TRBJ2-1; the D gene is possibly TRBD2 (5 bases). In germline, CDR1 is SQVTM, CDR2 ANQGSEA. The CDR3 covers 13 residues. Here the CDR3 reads CTLTSLAHNEQFF. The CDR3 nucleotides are TGCACCCTAACAAGTCTAGCCCACAATGAGCAGTTCTTC.

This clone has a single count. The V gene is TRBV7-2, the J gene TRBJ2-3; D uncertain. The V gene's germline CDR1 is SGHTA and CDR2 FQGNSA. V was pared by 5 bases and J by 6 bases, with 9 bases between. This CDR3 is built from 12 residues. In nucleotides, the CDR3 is TGTGCCAGCAGCCCCGAGGCGGATACGCAGTATTTT. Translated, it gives CASSPEADTQYF.

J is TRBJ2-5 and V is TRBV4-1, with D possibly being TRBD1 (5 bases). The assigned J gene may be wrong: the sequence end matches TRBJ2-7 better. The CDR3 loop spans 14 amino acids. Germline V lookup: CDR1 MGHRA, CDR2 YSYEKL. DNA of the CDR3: TGCGCCAGCAGCCAAGATCAGGGTTGGTACGAGCAGTACTTC. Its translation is CASSQDQGWYEQYF.

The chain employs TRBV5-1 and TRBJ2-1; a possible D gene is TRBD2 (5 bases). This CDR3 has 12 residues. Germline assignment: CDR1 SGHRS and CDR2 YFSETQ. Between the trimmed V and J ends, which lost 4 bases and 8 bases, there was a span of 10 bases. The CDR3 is CASSLLEYEQFF. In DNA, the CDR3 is TGCGCCAGCAGCCTACTAGAATATGAGCAGTTCTTC.

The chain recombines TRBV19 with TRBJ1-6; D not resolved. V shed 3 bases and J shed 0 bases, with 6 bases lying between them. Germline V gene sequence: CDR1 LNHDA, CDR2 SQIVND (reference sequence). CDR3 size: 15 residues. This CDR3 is CASSIQSSYNSPLHF. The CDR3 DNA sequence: TGTGCCAGTAGTATCCAGAGCTCCTATAATTCACCCCTCCACTTT.

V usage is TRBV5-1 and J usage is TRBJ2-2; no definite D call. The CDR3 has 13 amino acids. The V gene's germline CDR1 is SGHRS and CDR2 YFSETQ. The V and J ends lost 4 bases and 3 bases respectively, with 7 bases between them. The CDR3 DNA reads TGCGCCAGCAGCCAGGACGACACCGGGGAGCTGTTTTTT. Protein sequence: CASSQDDTGELFF. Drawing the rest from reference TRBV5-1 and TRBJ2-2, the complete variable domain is KAGVTQTPRYLIKTRGQQVTLSCSPISGHRSVSWYQQTPGQGLQFLFEYFSETQRNKGNFPGRFSGRQFSNSRSEMNVSTLELGDSALYLCASSQDDTGELFFGEGSRLTVL.